This T cell receptor beta chain was sequenced in a study of monozygotic twins with inflammatory bowel disease. General study results and limits: People with IBD had fewer clonotypes in common with others than healthy twins did, especially with disease activity.

With eight separate reactions per sample, the authors made cDNA. TCRdb reanalyzed the 5' RACE reads, giving one entry per CDR3 protein sequence and no DNA. The sample totals about 380,000 distinct CDR3 sequences; its top ten clones hold approximately 2.4%. The CDR3 runs 15 residues. Germline CDR1 SGHKS, CDR2 YYEKEE (reference sequence). Remarks on this clonotype: The antigen remains unidentified.

This clonotype was obtained from a human donor with ulcerative colitis or Crohn's disease, or a healthy co-twin of an affected twin (not recorded which). The chain links TRBV5-5 to TRBJ1-3. The material sequenced was blood. CDR3 protein: CASSLGQTAGNTIYF.